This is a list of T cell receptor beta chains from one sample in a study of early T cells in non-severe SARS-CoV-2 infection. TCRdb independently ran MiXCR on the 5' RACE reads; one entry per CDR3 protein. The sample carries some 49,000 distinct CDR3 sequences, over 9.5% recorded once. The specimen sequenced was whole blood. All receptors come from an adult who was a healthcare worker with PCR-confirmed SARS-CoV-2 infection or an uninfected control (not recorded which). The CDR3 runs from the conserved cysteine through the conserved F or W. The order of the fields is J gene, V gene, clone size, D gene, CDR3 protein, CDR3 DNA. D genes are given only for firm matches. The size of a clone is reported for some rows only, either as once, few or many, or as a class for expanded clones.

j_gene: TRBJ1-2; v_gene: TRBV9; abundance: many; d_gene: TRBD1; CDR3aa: CASSPGQINYGYTF; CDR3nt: TGTGCCAGCAGCCCGGGACAGATAAACTATGGCTACACCTTC
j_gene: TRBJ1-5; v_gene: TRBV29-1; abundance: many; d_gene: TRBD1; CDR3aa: CSVTDRGHNQPQHF; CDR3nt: TGCAGCGTAACCGACAGGGGCCACAATCAGCCCCAGCATTTT
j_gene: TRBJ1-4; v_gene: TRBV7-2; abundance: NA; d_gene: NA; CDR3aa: CASSIRPESYTEKLFF; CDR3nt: TGTGCCAGCAGCATAAGACCCGAGTCATATACTGAAAAACTGTTTTTT
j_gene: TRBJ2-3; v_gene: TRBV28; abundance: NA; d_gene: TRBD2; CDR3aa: CASSLGGLGNTDTQYF; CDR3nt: TGTGCCAGCAGTTTAGGGGGACTAGGGAACACAGATACGCAGTATTTT
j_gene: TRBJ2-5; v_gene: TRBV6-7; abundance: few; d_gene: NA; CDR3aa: CASSYDQETQYF; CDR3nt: TGTGCCAGCAGTTACGACCAAGAGACCCAGTACTTC
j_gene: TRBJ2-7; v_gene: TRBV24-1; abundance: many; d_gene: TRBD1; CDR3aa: CATSPGQGPSYEQYF; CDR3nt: TGTGCCACCTCCCCGGGACAGGGCCCCTCCTACGAGCAGTACTTC
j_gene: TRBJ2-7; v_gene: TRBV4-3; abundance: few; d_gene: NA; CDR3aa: CASSLGTQGYEQYF; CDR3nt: TGCGCCAGCAGCCTTGGGACACAGGGCTACGAGCAGTACTTC
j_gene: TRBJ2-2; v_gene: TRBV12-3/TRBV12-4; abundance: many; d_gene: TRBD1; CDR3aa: CASSFWQGAGELFF; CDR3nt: TGTGCCAGCAGTTTCTGGCAGGGGGCCGGGGAGCTGTTTTTT
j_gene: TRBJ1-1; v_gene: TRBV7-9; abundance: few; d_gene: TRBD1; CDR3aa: CASSLQGADTEAFF; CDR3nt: TGTGCCAGCAGCCTACAGGGGGCGGACACTGAAGCTTTCTTT
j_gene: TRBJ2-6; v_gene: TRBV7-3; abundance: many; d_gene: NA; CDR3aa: CASSLGQPTFSGANVLTF; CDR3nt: TGTGCCAGCAGCTTAGGCCAGCCGACTTTCTCTGGGGCCAACGTCCTGACTTTC
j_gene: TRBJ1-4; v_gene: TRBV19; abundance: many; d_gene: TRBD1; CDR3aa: CASSIDTGTGPEKLFF; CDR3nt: TGTGCCAGTAGTATAGATACGGGGACAGGACCAGAAAAACTGTTTTTT
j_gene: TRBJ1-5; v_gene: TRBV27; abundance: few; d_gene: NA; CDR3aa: CASSFAISNQPQHF; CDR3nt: TGTGCCAGCAGTTTTGCCATCTCTAATCAGCCCCAGCATTTT
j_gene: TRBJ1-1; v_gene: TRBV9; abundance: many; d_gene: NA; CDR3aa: CASSVGQSHTEAFF; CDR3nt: TGTGCCAGCAGCGTTGGACAGAGTCACACTGAAGCTTTCTTT
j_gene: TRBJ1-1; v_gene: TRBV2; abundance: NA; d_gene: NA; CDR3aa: CASRAALRATEAFF; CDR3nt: TGTGCCAGCAGGGCCGCCTTGCGGGCCACTGAAGCTTTCTTT
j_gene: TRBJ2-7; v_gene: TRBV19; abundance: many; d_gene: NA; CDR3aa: CASNTDSSREQYF; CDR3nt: TGTGCCAGTAACACGGACAGCTCACGCGAGCAGTACTTC
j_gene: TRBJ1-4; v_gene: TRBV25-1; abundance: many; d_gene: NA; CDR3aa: CASSERRALWEKLFF; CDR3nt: TGTGCCAGCAGTGAACGCAGGGCGCTTTGGGAAAAACTGTTTTTT
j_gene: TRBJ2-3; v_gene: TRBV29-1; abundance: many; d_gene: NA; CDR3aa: CSVEDPIALPDTQYF; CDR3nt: TGCAGCGTTGAGGACCCGATCGCCTTGCCAGATACGCAGTATTTT
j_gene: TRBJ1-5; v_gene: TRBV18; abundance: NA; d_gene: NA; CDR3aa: CASSLKGASNQPQHF; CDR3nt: TGTGCCAGCTCACTTAAAGGGGCTAGCAATCAGCCCCAGCATTTT
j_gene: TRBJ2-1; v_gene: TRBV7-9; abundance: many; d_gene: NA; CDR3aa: CASSLLVGVDNEQFF; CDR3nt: TGTGCCAGCAGCTTACTAGTAGGAGTAGACAATGAGCAGTTCTTC
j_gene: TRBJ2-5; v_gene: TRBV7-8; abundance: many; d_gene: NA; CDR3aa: CASSPLGLFQETQYF; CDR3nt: TGTGCCAGCAGCCCTCTCGGACTCTTCCAAGAGACCCAGTACTTC
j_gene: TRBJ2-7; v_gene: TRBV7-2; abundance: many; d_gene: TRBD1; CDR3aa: CASSGTGDFYEQYF; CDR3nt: TGTGCCAGCAGCGGGACAGGGGACTTCTACGAGCAGTACTTC
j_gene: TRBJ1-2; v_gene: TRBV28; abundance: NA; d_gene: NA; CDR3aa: CASSFTGSYGYTF; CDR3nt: TGTGCCAGCAGTTTCACAGGGAGTTATGGCTACACCTTC
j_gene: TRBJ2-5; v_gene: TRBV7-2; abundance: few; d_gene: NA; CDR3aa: CASSLTPQETQYF; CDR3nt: TGTGCCAGCAGCTTGACCCCCCAAGAGACCCAGTACTTC
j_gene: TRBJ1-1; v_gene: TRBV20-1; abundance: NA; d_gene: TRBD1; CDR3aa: CSAWEQGARNEAFF; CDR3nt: TGCAGTGCTTGGGAACAGGGGGCCCGTAATGAAGCTTTCTTT
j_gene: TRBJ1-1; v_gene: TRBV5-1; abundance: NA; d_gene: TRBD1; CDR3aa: CASSPGQGEAFF; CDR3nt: TGCGCCAGCAGCCCGGGACAGGGTGAAGCTTTCTTT
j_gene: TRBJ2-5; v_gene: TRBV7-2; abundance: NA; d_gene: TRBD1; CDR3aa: CASSPTGGAETQYF; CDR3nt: TGTGCCAGCAGCCCGACAGGGGGCGCAGAGACCCAGTACTTC
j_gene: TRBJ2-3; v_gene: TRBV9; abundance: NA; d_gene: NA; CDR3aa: CASSPRPGSGRGDTQYF; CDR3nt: TGTGCCAGCAGCCCACGGCCCGGTAGCGGTCGCGGAGATACGCAGTATTTT
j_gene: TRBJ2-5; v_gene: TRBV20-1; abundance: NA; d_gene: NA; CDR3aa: CSARDPTPRGETQYF; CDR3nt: TGCAGTGCTAGAGACCCGACGCCAAGGGGGGAGACCCAGTACTTC
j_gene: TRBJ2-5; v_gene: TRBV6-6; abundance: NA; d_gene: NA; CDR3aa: CASSYDWGRTGGSQYF; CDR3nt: TGTGCCAGCAGTTACGATTGGGGGCGCACCGGGGGGTCCCAGTACTTC
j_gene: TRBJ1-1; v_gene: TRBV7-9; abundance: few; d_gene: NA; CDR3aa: CASSLGRMNTEAFF; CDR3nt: TGTGCCAGCAGCTTAGGCCGGATGAACACTGAAGCTTTCTTT
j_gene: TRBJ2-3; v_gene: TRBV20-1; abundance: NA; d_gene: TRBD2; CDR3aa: CSARHRGLAGRYTQYF; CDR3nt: TGCAGTGCTAGGCACCGTGGACTAGCGGGGCGCTATACGCAGTATTTT
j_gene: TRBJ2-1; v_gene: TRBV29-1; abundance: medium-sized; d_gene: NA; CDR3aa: CSVEPLGANEQFF; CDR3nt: TGCAGCGTTGAGCCCCTAGGGGCCAATGAGCAGTTCTTC
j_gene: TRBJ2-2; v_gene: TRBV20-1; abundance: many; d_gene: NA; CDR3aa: CGGHRPNTGELFF; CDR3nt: TGCGGAGGCCACAGGCCGAACACCGGGGAGCTGTTTTTT
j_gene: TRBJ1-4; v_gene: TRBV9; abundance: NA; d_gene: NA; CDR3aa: CASSRGPQDNEKLFF; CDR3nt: TGTGCCAGCAGCCGGGGACCCCAGGATAATGAAAAACTGTTTTTT
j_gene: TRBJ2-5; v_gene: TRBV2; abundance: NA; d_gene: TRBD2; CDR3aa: CASTSGLAGPRIETQYF; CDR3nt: TGTGCCAGCACCTCAGGACTAGCGGGCCCGAGGATAGAGACCCAGTACTTC
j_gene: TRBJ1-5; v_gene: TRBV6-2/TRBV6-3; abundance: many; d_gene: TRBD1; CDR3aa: CASSDPQGGNQPQHF; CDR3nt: TGTGCCAGCAGTGACCCCCAGGGGGGCAATCAGCCCCAGCATTTT
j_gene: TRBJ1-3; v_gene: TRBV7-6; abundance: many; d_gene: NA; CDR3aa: CASSLVDRSSGNTIYF; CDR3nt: TGTGCCAGCAGCTTAGTAGACAGAAGCTCTGGAAACACCATATATTTT
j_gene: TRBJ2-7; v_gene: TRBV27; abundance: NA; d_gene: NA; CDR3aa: CASSFAGVRSYEQYF; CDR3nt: TGTGCCAGCAGTTTCGCAGGGGTGAGGTCCTACGAGCAGTACTTC
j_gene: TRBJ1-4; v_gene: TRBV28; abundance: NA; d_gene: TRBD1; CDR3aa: CASSFRQGGTNEKLFF; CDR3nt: TGTGCCAGCAGTTTTCGACAGGGAGGAACTAATGAAAAACTGTTTTTT
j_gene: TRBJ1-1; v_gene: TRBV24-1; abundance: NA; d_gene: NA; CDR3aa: CATSDNTGMNTEAFF; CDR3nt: TGTGCCACCAGTGACAATACAGGGATGAACACTGAAGCTTTCTTT
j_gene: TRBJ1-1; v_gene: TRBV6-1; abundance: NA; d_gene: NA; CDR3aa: CASIGTGAPYGAFF; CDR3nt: TGTGCCAGCATCGGAACAGGTGCTCCGTATGGAGCTTTCTTT
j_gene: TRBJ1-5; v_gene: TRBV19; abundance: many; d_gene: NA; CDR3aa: CASSIRANQPQHF; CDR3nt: TGTGCCAGTAGTATCAGGGCGAATCAGCCCCAGCATTTT
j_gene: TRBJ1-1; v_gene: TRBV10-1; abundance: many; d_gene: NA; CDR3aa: CASSDRPQARSEAFF; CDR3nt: TGCGCCAGCAGTGACCGTCCTCAGGCTCGGTCTGAAGCTTTCTTT
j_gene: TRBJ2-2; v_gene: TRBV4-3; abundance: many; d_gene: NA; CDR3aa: CASSQGAGVGTGELFF; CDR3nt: TGCGCCAGCAGCCAAGGGGCAGGGGTCGGCACCGGGGAGCTGTTTTTT
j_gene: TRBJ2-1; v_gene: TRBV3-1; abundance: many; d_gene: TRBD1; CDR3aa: CASSDRGKGNEQFF; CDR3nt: TGTGCCAGCAGCGACAGGGGCAAAGGGAATGAGCAGTTCTTC
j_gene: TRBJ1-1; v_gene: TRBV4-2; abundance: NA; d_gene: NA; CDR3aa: CASSQVRTATGTEVFF; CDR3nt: TGTGCCAGCAGCCAAGTTAGGACAGCTACGGGCACTGAAGTTTTCTTT
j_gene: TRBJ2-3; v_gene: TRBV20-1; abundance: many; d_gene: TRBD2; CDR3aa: CSADQLAGVSDTQYF; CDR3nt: TGCAGTGCTGACCAACTAGCGGGAGTGTCAGATACGCAGTATTTT